The 23 T cell receptor beta chains below come from one sample, sequenced in a study of blood T cell repertoires in COVID-19. Generated by immunoSEQ multiplex PCR, the TCRdb table keeps only in-frame clones and is missing some. The repertoire has hundreds of thousands of clones, about 91% of them found once; the top ten carry approximately 9%. Material: PBMCs or T cells enriched from blood (not recorded which). The receptor set was obtained from a woman younger than 30 who had recovered from COVID-19.

The chain combines TRBV7-9 with TRBJ1-2; weak D call: TRBD1 (6 bases). Trimming shortened V by 6 bases and J by 3 bases, and 20 bases separated the two germline ends. The length of the CDR3 is 16 residues. The V gene's germline CDR1 is SEHNR and CDR2 FQNEAQ (reference sequence). The CDR3 protein is CASSFSYREGDYGYTF. The CDR3 DNA reads as TGTGCCAGCAGTTTCTCCTATAGGGAGGGGGACTATGGCTACACCTTC.

This sequence joins TRBV4-1 and TRBJ2-3; D remains ambiguous. CDR1 and CDR2 (germline): MGHRA, YSYEKL. The V gene lost 4 bases and the J gene lost 1 base, with 9 bases spanning the gap. The CDR3 runs to 14 residues. This chain's CDR3 is CASSPGRGTDTQYF. DNA of the CDR3: TGCGCCAGCAGCCCCGGTCGTGGCACAGATACGCAGTATTTT.

The chain links TRBV27 to TRBJ1-4; 8 bases match TRBD1. The CDR3 contains 17 residues. CDR1 is MNHEY and CDR2 is SMNVEV in the germline V gene (reference sequence). The V gene end was trimmed by 2 bases and the J gene end by 5 bases; junction bases not matched to a gene: 10. CDR3 sequence reads: CASSLGTGRLGNEKLFF. For the CDR3, the DNA is TGTGCCAGCAGTTTAGGGACAGGACGATTGGGGAATGAAAAACTGTTTTTT.

The rearrangement uses TRBV19 and TRBJ2-1, with 13 positions matching TRBD2. The CDR3 has 15 amino acids. The germline V gene has CDR1 LNHDA and CDR2 SQIVND (reference sequence). The V segment lost 1 base and the J segment 6 bases; nucleotides outside the gene matches: 0. The DNA of the CDR3 is TGTGCCAGTAGTATAGGGACTAGCGGGAGCAATGAGCAGTTCTTC. This translates into CASSIGTSGSNEQFF.

The chain is built from TRBV4-2 and TRBJ2-5; 10 nucleotides align to TRBD1. The CDR3 totals 15 residues. With V trimmed by 3 bases and J by 3 bases, 4 bases remained unmatched. In germline, CDR1 is LGHNA, CDR2 YNFKEQ. The CDR3 region has the DNA TGTGCCAGCAGCCATCGCGGGACAGGGGAAGAGACCCAGTACTTC. Its translation is CASSHRGTGEETQYF.

The V gene is TRBV2, the J gene TRBJ2-3, with D possibly matching TRBD2 (5 bases). The CDR3 is made up of 13 amino acids. Germline lookup yields CDR1 SNHLY and CDR2 FYNNEI. V lost 3 bases and J 9 bases, leaving 13 bases between the germline ends. The CDR3 loop reads CASSDPLARTQYF. In DNA form, the CDR3 reads TGTGCCAGCAGTGATCCGCTAGCTCGCACGCAGTATTTT.

The chain employs TRBV5-1 and TRBJ2-2; TRBD2 matches 9 bases. The CDR3 has 18 residues. Germline CDR1 SGHRS, CDR2 YFSETQ. V shed 3 bases and J 1 base; nucleotides not matched to a gene: 10. The CDR3: CASSWGYLAGENTGELFF. The CDR3 DNA reads TGCGCCAGCAGCTGGGGATATTTAGCGGGAGAGAACACCGGGGAGCTGTTTTTT.

The chain joins TRBV2 to TRBJ2-2; TRBD2 agrees at 8 bases. The J segment lost 6 bases and the V segment lost 2 bases, leaving 8 bases of the junction unmatched. The CDR3 sequence is 16 residues long. Germline CDR1 and CDR2: SNHLY and FYNNEI. CDR3 nucleotide sequence: TGTGCCAGCAGTGAAATCAGTATACTAGCGGCCGGGGAGCTGTTTTTT. Its protein product is CASSEISILAAGELFF.

The V call is TRBV2, the J call TRBJ2-7, with 9 positions matching TRBD2. J was trimmed by 0 bases and V by 6 bases; bases with no gene match: 6. CDR1 SNHLY and CDR2 FYNNEI come from the germline V gene. This CDR3 has 15 residues. The CDR3 DNA reads as TGTGCCAGCAGCCCGACTAGCGGCGTCTCCTACGAGCAGTACTTC. Translation: CASSPTSGVSYEQYF.

The chain employs TRBV15 and TRBJ2-5; TRBD2 agrees at 12 bases. Trimming removed 3 bases from V and 4 bases from J; junction bases left unmatched: 6. Germline V lookup: CDR1 LNHNV, CDR2 YYDKDF (reference sequence). The CDR3 sequence is 16 residues long. The CDR3 coding sequence is TGTGCCACCAGCAGCCAACTAGCGGGGGGTGGAGAGACCCAGTACTTC. Amino acids: CATSSQLAGGGETQYF.

The chain recombines TRBV18 with TRBJ2-3; TRBD2 matches 14 bases. CDR1 KGHSH and CDR2 LQKENI come from the germline V gene. J was trimmed by 10 bases and V by 3 bases; bases with no gene match: 9. The CDR3 extends over 16 amino acids. The CDR3 DNA follows: TGTGCCAGCTCACCTACAACTGGGACTAGCGGGAGTTCGCAGTATTTT. Translated, it gives CASSPTTGTSGSSQYF.

This rearrangement joins TRBV6-6 to TRBJ2-7; weak D call: TRBD2 (5 bases). Germline V gives CDR1 MNHNY, CDR2 SVGAGI (reference sequence). The CDR3 has 16 amino acids. The V end was cut by 0 bases, the J end by 3 bases, with 15 bases between. CDR3 region: CASSYSFRGRGYEQYF. For the CDR3, the DNA is TGTGCCAGCAGTTACTCTTTTCGGGGTCGTGGCTACGAGCAGTACTTC.

The chain combines TRBV30 with TRBJ1-6; 8 bases align to TRBD1. The germline gives CDR1 GTSNPN, CDR2 SVGIG (reference sequence). This CDR3 is built from 13 residues. CDR3 region: CAGGQGFRSPLHF. CDR3 sequence (DNA): TGTGCTGGAGGACAGGGTTTTCGTTCACCCCTCCACTTT.

The chain has TRBV9 and TRBJ2-3; 7 nucleotides agree with TRBD2. After removal of 7 bases from V and 4 bases from J, the junction contained 12 bases not matched to a gene. The CDR3 is 15 amino acids. From germline, CDR1 is SGDLS and CDR2 YYNGEE. CDR3: CASRRGGSSPDTQYF. DNA of the CDR3: TGTGCCAGCCGTAGGGGCGGGAGCAGTCCAGATACGCAGTATTTT.

V usage is TRBV28 and J usage is TRBJ1-3; D is undetermined. V was cut by 6 bases and J by 2 bases, with 8 bases left in between. Germline V CDR1 and CDR2: MDHEN, SYDVKM. There are 13 residues in the CDR3. CDR3 sequence reads: CASRSGTGNTIYF. The DNA of the CDR3 is TGTGCCAGCAGGTCAGGAACTGGAAACACCATATATTTT.

This chain joins TRBV28 and TRBJ2-1, with D perhaps TRBD1 (5 bases). This CDR3 spans 15 amino acids. V shed 7 bases and J shed 6 bases, with 19 bases lying between them. CDR1 is MDHEN, CDR2 SYDVKM, per germline. CDR3 in DNA: TGTGCCAGCACCCAAAAATTGGCAGGGCGCAATGAGCAGTTCTTC. Its protein product is CASTQKLAGRNEQFF.

The V and J genes are TRBV4-3 and TRBJ1-6; no clear D. This CDR3 is built from 17 residues. CDR1 and CDR2 from the germline V gene are LGHNA and YSLEER. The V end was cut by 6 bases, the J end by 2 bases, with 17 bases between. CDR3 in DNA: TGCGCCAGCAGTCGTGTGCTTGGAGGCCCCTATAATTCACCCCTCCACTTT. Translation: CASSRVLGGPYNSPLHF.

The chain recombines TRBV7-9 with TRBJ2-5; 9 bases map to TRBD1. The length of the CDR3 is 17 residues. Trimming took 5 bases from V and 3 from J; bases not matched to a gene: 13. Germline V gives CDR1 SEHNR, CDR2 FQNEAQ (reference sequence). CDR3 sequence: CASSPLRGGDREETQYF. CDR3 sequence (DNA): TGTGCCAGCAGCCCGCTTAGGGGTGGGGACAGGGAAGAGACCCAGTACTTC.

The chain joins TRBV18 to TRBJ2-3; a weak D match, TRBD1 (6 bases). From germline, CDR1 is KGHSH and CDR2 LQKENI. CDR3 length: 16 residues. The V end was cut by 4 bases, the J end by 2 bases, with 16 bases between. Here the CDR3 DNA reads TGTGCCAGCTCACTAATCGCCACAGGGACCACAGATACGCAGTATTTT. It codes for CASSLIATGTTDTQYF.

V is TRBV28 and J is TRBJ2-1, with TRBD2 matching over 8 bases. CDR1 is MDHEN, CDR2 SYDVKM, per germline. After removal of 8 bases from V and 8 bases from J, the junction contained 11 bases not matched to a gene. The CDR3 length is 14 residues. The chain's CDR3 is CASGSGGGGDEQFF. CDR3 sequence (DNA): TGTGCCAGCGGGAGCGGGGGAGGCGGGGATGAGCAGTTCTTC. The full variable domain, rest sourced from reference TRBV28 and TRBJ2-1, is DVKVTQSSRYLVKRTGEKVFLECVQDMDHENMFWYRQDPGLGLRLIYFSYDVKMKEKGDIPEGYSVSREKKERFSLILESASTNQTSMYLCASGSGGGGDEQFFGPGTRLTVL.

The genes are TRBV10-3 and TRBJ2-5, with 7 positions matching TRBD1. The CDR3 contains 14 residues. V shed 0 bases, J shed 5 bases, and the junction held 3 bases outside the gene matches. From germline, CDR1 is ENHRY and CDR2 SYGVKD. The CDR3 loop is CAISESTGLETQYF. The CDR3 nucleotides read TGTGCCATCAGTGAGTCGACAGGGTTGGAGACCCAGTACTTC.

This clone was found a few times. The V and J genes are TRBV13 and TRBJ2-1; D not certain. Trimming took off 0 bases at V and 7 bases at J, with 4 bases between the two ends. The CDR3 has 12 amino acids. CDR1 is PRHDT, CDR2 FYEKMQ, per germline (reference sequence). CDR3 loop: CASSLGVNEQFF. The CDR3 DNA is TGTGCCAGCAGCTTAGGCGTGAATGAGCAGTTCTTC.

The CDR3 DNA follows: TGTGCCAGCAGCCAAGGGGGCAGCACCCATTCACCCCTCCACTTT. Protein product: CASSQGGSTHSPLHF. This chain links TRBV14 with TRBJ1-6, with D possibly being TRBD1 (5 bases). Looked up from germline, CDR1 is SGHDN and CDR2 is FVKESK. This CDR3 is 15 amino acids long. The V and J ends lost 1 base and 8 bases respectively, with 12 bases between them.